This T cell receptor beta chain is drawn from a study of monozygotic twins with inflammatory bowel disease. TCRdb re-called the 5' RACE reads and catalogs CDR3 proteins one per entry, DNA excluded. Its table lists a few hundred thousand distinct CDR3 sequences. The germline gives CDR1 SGHRS, CDR2 YFSETQ. CDR3 size: 16 residues. This receptor was taken from a human donor with ulcerative colitis or Crohn's disease, or a healthy co-twin of an affected twin (not recorded which). The genes are TRBV5-1 and TRBJ2-1; lacking DNA, the TRBD1 call made by TCRdb goes unchecked. What was sequenced was blood. This CDR3 is CASSYPGQGSYNEQFF.